The clone carrying this TCR beta chain was observed a few times. As yet, its antigen is unknown. The CDR3 is 15 residues long. Trimming pared 6 bases from V and 1 base from J, leaving 15 bases between. Cells stained for CD3, CD4, CD8, CD45RA, CD27 and viability were sorted into four CD45RA/CD27 subsets. The beta constant-region primer was an equimolar mix of two oligonucleotides covering TRBC1 and TRBC2. The ligated cDNA underwent four PCR rounds using SP2 and nested alpha and beta constant-region primers. TCRdb used MiXCR to reprocess the UMI-ligation and nested PCR reads, holding one entry per CDR3 protein. Altogether 130,000 to 150,000 distinct CDR3 sequences are present, over 15% being singletons, with the ten largest covering 0.14% to 0.15%. The sample is drawn from a study of naive and memory T cell subsets. The study, taken as a whole, reports: There was no ground truth to check naive and memory subset results. Clonotypes are single alpha or beta chains, not paired receptors.

Specimen: naive CD4+ T cells from blood. The chain has TRBV12-3 or TRBV12-4 and TRBJ1-2; possibly TRBD1 for D (6 bases). This clonotype was sampled from a human donor in good health. The CDR3 reads CASRPREGVNYGYTF. The CDR3 DNA is TGTGCCAGCAGACCCCGCGAGGGGGTTAACTATGGCTACACCTTC.